This TCR beta chain was captured in a study of cytomegalovirus exposure and HLA in healthy donors. This clone occurred once. 60 Vbeta and 13 Jbeta primers were used in PCR. The method was immunoSEQ multiplex PCR; TCRdb's version includes in-frame clones alone and lacks a portion of them. In the table there are 160,000 or so clones, roughly 82% of which are singletons. Source material: PBMCs. The TCR originated in a woman between 45 and 65 years old in good health and CMV-seropositive.

CDR3 loop: CASSPASGTDTQYF. CDR3 DNA: TGTGCCAGCAGCCCGGCCAGCGGCACAGATACGCAGTATTTT. The V gene is TRBV9, the J gene TRBJ2-3; no clear D gene. The V and J ends lost 4 bases and 1 base respectively, with 10 bases between them. CDR1 is SGDLS, CDR2 YYNGEE, per germline. This CDR3 comprises 14 residues.